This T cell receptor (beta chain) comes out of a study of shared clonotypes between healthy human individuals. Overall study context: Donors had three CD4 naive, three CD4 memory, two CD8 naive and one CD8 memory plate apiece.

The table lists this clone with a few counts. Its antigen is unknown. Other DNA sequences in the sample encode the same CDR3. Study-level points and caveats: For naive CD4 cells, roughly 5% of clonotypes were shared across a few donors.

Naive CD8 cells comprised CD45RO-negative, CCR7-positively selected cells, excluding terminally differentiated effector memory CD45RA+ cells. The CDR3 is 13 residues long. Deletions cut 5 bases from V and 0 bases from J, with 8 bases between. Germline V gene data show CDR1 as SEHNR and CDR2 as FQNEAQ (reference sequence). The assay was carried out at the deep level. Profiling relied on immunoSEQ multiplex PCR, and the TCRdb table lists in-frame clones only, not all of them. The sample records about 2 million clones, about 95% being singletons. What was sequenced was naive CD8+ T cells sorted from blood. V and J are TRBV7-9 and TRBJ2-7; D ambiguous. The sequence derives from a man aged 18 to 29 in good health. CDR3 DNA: TGTGCCAGCAGCCCAGAGAGCTCCTACGAGCAGTACTTC. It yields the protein CASSPESSYEQYF.